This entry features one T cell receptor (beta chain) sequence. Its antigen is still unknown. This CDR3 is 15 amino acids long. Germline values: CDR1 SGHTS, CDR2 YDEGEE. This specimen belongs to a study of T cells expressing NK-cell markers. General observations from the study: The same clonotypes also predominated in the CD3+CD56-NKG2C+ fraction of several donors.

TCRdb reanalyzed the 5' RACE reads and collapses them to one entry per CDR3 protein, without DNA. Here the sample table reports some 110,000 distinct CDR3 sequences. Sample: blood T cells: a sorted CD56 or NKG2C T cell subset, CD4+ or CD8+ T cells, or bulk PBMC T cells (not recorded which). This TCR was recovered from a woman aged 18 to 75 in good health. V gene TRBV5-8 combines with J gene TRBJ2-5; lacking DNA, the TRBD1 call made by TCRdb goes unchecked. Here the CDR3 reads CASSLMGTGGETQYF.